This T cell receptor beta chain was found in a study of beta chain features in type 1 diabetes. Overall study context: Age and gender were similar between patients and healthy donors, as were cell yields. Broader study findings: For Type 1 diabetes patients, all four CD4+ subsets carried TCRB CDR3s that were moderately but significantly shorter.

A single heparinised draw of approximately 100 mL on average was taken per donor. Sorting based on CD45RO/CCR7/CD25/CD127/CD95/CD27 separated CD4+ naive, central memory, regulatory and stem cell-like memory cells. As every portion of the isolated RNA was reverse transcribed, the sequencing read expressed TCRB transcripts. Deep immunoSEQ sequencing covered naive, central memory and regulatory T cell samples. Method: immunoSEQ multiplex PCR; TCRdb's copy keeps in-frame clones and lacks some. The table lists about 370,000 clones, over 8.5% of them singletons. As for this clone: The antigen remains unidentified.

CDR1 SGHVS and CDR2 FNYEAQ come from the germline V gene. V shed 1 base, J shed 5 bases, and the junction held 7 bases outside the gene matches. The CDR3 has 16 residues. Sequenced input: central memory CD4+ T cells from blood. The clonotype originates from a man aged 25-45 years with type 1 diabetes. The gene calls are TRBV7-6 and TRBJ2-1; 8 bases line up with TRBD1. CDR3 DNA sequence: TGTGCCAGCAGCTTAGAGGGACAGGCTCTGAACAATGAGCAGTTCTTC. Its protein product is CASSLEGQALNNEQFF. Using reference TRBV7-6 and TRBJ2-1 for the parts outside the CDR3, the full variable domain is GAGVSQSPRYKVTKRGQDVALRCDPISGHVSLYWYRQALGQGPEFLTYFNYEAQQDKSGLPNDRFSAERPEGSISTLTIQRTEQRDSAMYRCASSLEGQALNNEQFFGPGTRLTVL.